The 5 T cell receptor beta chains below come from one sample, sequenced in a study of blood T cell repertoires in COVID-19. Assay used: immunoSEQ multiplex PCR; TCRdb lists only in-frame clones, some missing. The sample shows under 200,000 clones, about 76% of them seen only once. Material: peripheral blood. These receptors all come from a woman aged 40-49 years with COVID-19, enrolled during active disease.

This clone was seen a single time. The chain uses TRBV7-2 and TRBJ2-2; D is perhaps TRBD2 (5 bases). Germline CDR1 is SGHTA and CDR2 is FQGNSA. The CDR3 is made up of 12 amino acids. V lost 6 bases to trimming and J lost 7 bases, with 9 bases between them. CDR3 protein: CASSKSGGELFF. For the CDR3, the DNA is TGTGCCAGCAGTAAAAGCGGCGGGGAGCTGTTTTTT. Looking up the rest from reference TRBV7-2 and TRBJ2-2 gives the full variable domain: GAGVSQSPSNKVTEKGKDVELRCDPISGHTALYWYRQSLGQGLEFLIYFQGNSAPDKSGLPSDRFSAERTGGSVSTLTIQRTQQEDSAVYLCASSKSGGELFFGEGSRLTVL.

The chain combines TRBV6-5 with TRBJ2-1; 8 bases fit TRBD2. The CDR3 length is 15 residues. J was trimmed by 2 bases and V by 6 bases; bases with no gene match: 6. Per germline, CDR1 MNHEY and CDR2 SVGAGI. This chain's CDR3 is CASRRAGVAYNEQFF. The CDR3 coding sequence is TGTGCCAGCAGAAGAGCGGGAGTAGCCTACAATGAGCAGTTCTTC.

V gene TRBV6-6 combines with J gene TRBJ2-3; 9 nucleotides agree with TRBD1. The CDR3 runs 15 residues. The ends lost 5 bases at V and 5 bases at J; junction bases unmatched: 8. Germline-derived CDR1 and CDR2 are MNHNY and SVGAGI (reference sequence). The CDR3 DNA sequence: TGTGCCAGCAGTCCCCAACAGGGGGCTAAAGATACGCAGTATTTT. Protein product: CASSPQQGAKDTQYF.

This sequence joins TRBV18 and TRBJ2-3; 15 bases agree with TRBD2. CDR3 length: 20 residues. V shed 3 bases and J 1 base; nucleotides not matched to a gene: 11. Germline assignment: CDR1 KGHSH and CDR2 LQKENI. As DNA, the CDR3 is TGTGCCAGCTCACCGGGACTAGCGGGAGGACAATATTGGGGCACAGATACGCAGTATTTT. This encodes CASSPGLAGGQYWGTDTQYF.

The rearrangement links TRBV9 to TRBJ2-7, with a possible D match to TRBD2 (5 bases). The V gene's germline CDR1 is SGDLS and CDR2 YYNGEE. This CDR3 region has 14 residues. Trimming cost V 1 base and J 0 bases, with 8 bases left between them. The CDR3 here is CASSVSGISYEQYF. CDR3 sequence (DNA): TGTGCCAGCAGCGTATCGGGAATCTCCTACGAGCAGTACTTC.